This T cell receptor (beta chain) is drawn from a study of cytomegalovirus exposure and HLA in healthy donors. Study results and caveats: What a later analysis showed was that several of the most significant clusters appeared linked to common viral pathogens.

The study ran its PCR with 60 Vbeta and 13 Jbeta primers. Generated by immunoSEQ multiplex PCR, the TCRdb table keeps only in-frame clones and is missing some. The sample has hundreds of thousands of clones, approximately 82% seen once. About this clone itself: Its specificity is unknown.

CDR1 and CDR2 from the germline V gene are MGHRA and YSYEKL. J gave up 5 bases and V 4 bases, and 7 bases lay outside the gene matches. CDR3 length equals 15 residues. The TCR was taken from a male donor in good health and CMV-seronegative. Sequenced material: PBMCs. The chain combines TRBV4-1 with TRBJ1-5, with TRBD1 identical over 8 bases. In DNA form, the CDR3 reads TGCGCCAGCAGCCTACAGGGGGGGTTTGATCAGCCCCAGCATTTT. Its protein product is CASSLQGGFDQPQHF.